The 18 T cell receptor beta chains below come from one sample, sequenced in a study of T cells in Graves' hyperthyroidism and ophthalmopathy. RNA transcripts gave rise to amplified TCR beta CDR3 regions. An initial round of RT-PCR targeting the TCR CDR3 relied on the HTBI primer set. TCRdb itself ran the multiplex PCR reads through MiXCR, one entry per CDR3 protein. This sample has 400,000 to 500,000 distinct CDR3 sequences, with 14% found just once. The sequenced material came from blood. The origin of the receptors is a woman aged 18 to 35 with Graves' hyperthyroidism.

This clonotype was recorded at least ten times. The chain has TRBV20-1 and TRBJ2-7; possibly TRBD1 for D (6 bases). The V and J ends lost 6 bases and 7 bases respectively, with 22 bases between them. The CDR3 consists of 14 residues. The germline CDR1 and CDR2 sequences are DFQATT and SNEGSKA (reference sequence). CDR3 nucleotide sequence: TGCAGTGCCTCAGCTCCCGAGGGGGTTGGGGAGCAGTACGTC. Translation: CSASAPEGVGEQYV.

This clonotype was observed many times. This rearrangement joins TRBV6-1 to TRBJ1-4, with a possible D match to TRBD1 (6 bases). V was shortened by 9 bases and J by 5 bases, with 16 bases between the two germline ends. From germline, CDR1 is MNHNS and CDR2 SASEGT. The CDR3 is 14 amino acids. Here the CDR3 DNA reads TGTGCCAGTTCGATACAGGGCGCCAATGAAAAACTGTTTTTT. Its translation is CASSIQGANEKLFF.

This clonotype was counted ten times or more. The gene calls are TRBV7-9 and TRBJ1-2; perhaps TRBD1 as D (5 bases). The CDR3 spans 14 residues. Trimming cost V 10 bases and J 1 base, with 16 bases left between them. Germline V gene sequence: CDR1 SEHNR, CDR2 FQNEAQ (reference sequence). The CDR3: CANEGPTVNYGYTF. As DNA, the CDR3 is TGTGCCAACGAGGGACCTACAGTTAACTATGGCTACACCTTC.

The sample holds many counts of this clonotype. The chain combines TRBV24-1 with TRBJ1-2; D is ambiguous. This CDR3 spans 16 amino acids. Germline assignment: CDR1 KGHDR and CDR2 SFDVKD. Trimming took off 5 bases at V and 6 bases at J, with 21 bases between the two ends. This CDR3 reads CATSGPGTGTADGYTF. The CDR3 DNA is TGTGCCACCAGTGGACCCGGTACGGGAACGGCCGATGGCTACACCTTC.

The chain uses TRBV9 and TRBJ2-1, with D possibly being TRBD1 or TRBD2 (5 bases each). V was cut by 3 bases and J by 9 bases, with 7 bases left in between. The length of the CDR3 is 11 residues. Germline V gene lookup returns CDR1 SGDLS and CDR2 YYNGEE. CDR3 coding DNA: TGTGCCAGCAGCGGGGACGGTGAGCAGTTCTTC. Protein: CASSGDGEQFF.

This clonotype showed up many times. The chain recombines TRBV2 with TRBJ1-5; D remains ambiguous. This CDR3 is built from 13 residues. Germline V lookup: CDR1 SNHLY, CDR2 FYNNEI. Trimming took off 6 bases at V and 9 bases at J, with 15 bases between the two ends. CDR3 DNA: TGTGCCAGCAGGGCGGACGGTCCGTGGCCCCAGCATTTT. Protein: CASRADGPWPQHF.

Note on this clonotype: A much larger clone differs from this one at a single base, so this may be a read error. This chain joins TRBV2 and TRBJ2-7; D is undetermined. Trimming pared 3 bases from V and 7 bases from J, leaving 7 bases between. The CDR3 is 11 amino acids. Looked up from germline, CDR1 is SNHLY and CDR2 is FYNNEI. The CDR3 DNA sequence: TGTGCCAGCAGTGATTTGGTTGAGCAGTACTTC. Protein product: CASSDLVEQYF.

V and J are TRBV12-3 or TRBV12-4 and TRBJ2-2, with TRBD2 as a possible D gene (5 bases). The CDR3 loop spans 13 amino acids. V was cut by 6 bases and J by 5 bases, with 10 bases left in between. CDR3 in amino acids: CASSGESTGELFF. Here the CDR3 DNA reads TGTGCCAGCAGCGGGGAGAGTACCGGGGAGCTGTTTTTT.

A few counts support this clonotype. V and J are TRBV5-1 and TRBJ2-1, with TRBD2 matching over 8 bases. The CDR3 sequence is 16 residues long. The V gene's germline CDR1 is SGHRS and CDR2 YFSETQ. With V trimmed by 4 bases and J by 6 bases, 12 bases remained unmatched. CDR3 sequence (DNA): TGCGCCAGCAGCCCGGGACTAGGGTATGTGGGCAATGAGCAGTTCTTC. This encodes CASSPGLGYVGNEQFF.

This clonotype was seen repeatedly, ten times or more. The chain recombines TRBV7-3 with TRBJ2-3, with a tentative D call TRBD1 (6 bases). The germline V gene encodes CDR1 SGHTA and CDR2 FQGTGA. The CDR3 length is 14 residues. V gave up 3 bases and J gave up 4 bases, with 11 bases separating them. The CDR3 DNA sequence: TGTGCCAGCAGCTTGAACAGGGACCCAGATACGCAGTATTTT. Its protein is CASSLNRDPDTQYF.

This clonotype has a count of ten or more. The genes are TRBV18 and TRBJ1-4, with D possibly matching TRBD1 (5 bases). Germline lookup yields CDR1 KGHSH and CDR2 LQKENI. V lost 6 bases, J lost 3 bases, and 8 bases lay in between. This CDR3 contains 13 residues. The CDR3 protein is CASSPGANEKLFF. Written as DNA, the CDR3 is TGTGCCAGCTCGCCGGGGGCTAATGAAAAACTGTTTTTT.

The table lists this clonotype with many counts. The V call is TRBV2, the J call TRBJ2-1; the match to TRBD1 covers 10 bases. CDR3 length equals 19 residues. V trimming: 1 base; J trimming: 9 bases; junction bases outside the gene matches: 18. CDR1 and CDR2 from the germline V gene are SNHLY and FYNNEI. The DNA for the CDR3 is TGTGCCAGCAGTGAAGAAGAGGGGAGGTGGGACAGGGGTGGTGGTGAGCAGTTCTTC. Protein product: CASSEEEGRWDRGGGEQFF. The full variable domain, with the rest looked up from reference TRBV2 and TRBJ2-1, is EPEVTQTPSHQVTQMGQEVILRCVPISNHLYFYWYRQILGQKVEFLVSFYNNEISEKSEIFDDQFSVERPDGSNFTLKIRSTKLEDSAMYFCASSEEEGRWDRGGGEQFFGPGTRLTVL.

The J gene is TRBJ2-7, the V gene TRBV5-4, with TRBD2 matching 8 bases. The CDR3 spans 15 residues. The germline V gene encodes CDR1 SGHNT and CDR2 YYREEE (reference sequence). V lost 2 bases and J lost 9; bases outside the gene matches: 13. This chain's CDR3 is CASSFREGEATTQYF. CDR3 nucleotide sequence: TGTGCCAGCAGCTTCCGGGAGGGAGAGGCTACGACGCAGTACTTC.

This clonotype was observed a handful of times. DNA for the CDR3: TGTGCCACCGAGGGGGTATTTGGGGCCAACGTCCTGACTTTC. Protein sequence: CATEGVFGANVLTF. This rearrangement joins TRBV19 to TRBJ2-6, with D possibly being TRBD1 (6 bases). This CDR3 region has 14 residues. CDR1 is LNHDA and CDR2 is SQIVND in the germline V gene (reference sequence). V gave up 10 bases and J gave up 3 bases, with 13 bases separating them. Drawing the rest from reference TRBV19 and TRBJ2-6, the complete variable domain is DGGITQSPKYLFRKEGQNVTLSCEQNLNHDAMYWYRQDPGQGLRLIYYSQIVNDFQKGDIAEGYSVSREKKESFPLTVTSAQKNPTAFYLCATEGVFGANVLTFGAGSRLTVL.

This clonotype has ten or more counts. The genes are TRBV24-1 and TRBJ2-7; perhaps TRBD1 as D (6 bases). This CDR3 spans 15 amino acids. CDR1 is KGHDR and CDR2 is SFDVKD in the germline V gene. V lost 5 bases, J lost 5 bases, and 18 bases lay in between. CDR3 sequence reads: CATSGGRGQGNEQYF. DNA for the CDR3: TGTGCCACCAGTGGGGGTAGAGGGCAGGGGAACGAGCAGTACTTC.

This clonotype appeared many times. The chain recombines TRBV20-1 with TRBJ1-2; 8 bases agree with TRBD1. The V segment lost 6 bases and the J segment 4 bases; nucleotides outside the gene matches: 13. The CDR3 extends over 15 amino acids. CDR1 is DFQATT, CDR2 SNEGSKA, per germline (reference sequence). CDR3 region: CSAEQPGQVPYGYTF. CDR3 nucleotide sequence: TGCAGTGCCGAACAACCGGGACAGGTCCCCTATGGCTACACCTTC.

This clonotype was observed at least ten times. This rearrangement joins TRBV27 to TRBJ1-1, with a weak D call TRBD1 (6 bases). CDR3 length equals 14 residues. Germline lookup yields CDR1 MNHEY and CDR2 SMNVEV (reference sequence). V lost 6 bases, J lost 0 bases, and 11 bases lay in between. The CDR3 protein is CASSRTVMNTEAFF. The CDR3 DNA follows: TGTGCCAGCAGCCGGACAGTCATGAACACTGAAGCTTTCTTT.

This clonotype was counted many times. The chain recombines TRBV7-2 with TRBJ2-1; unclear D gene. The CDR3 length is 12 residues. In germline, CDR1 is SGHTA, CDR2 FQGNSA. Deletions cut 10 bases from V and 8 bases from J, with 15 bases between. The CDR3 nucleotides read TGTGCCACCCATACGGCCGGCGATGAGCAGTTCTTC. Its protein is CATHTAGDEQFF.